The clone carrying this T cell receptor (beta chain) was detected only a few times. The antigen is undetermined. Moderate-to-severe activity, with CAS ≥3, NOSPECS ≥4 and duration under 3 months, characterized the donors with ophthalmopathy. Orbital computed tomography, thyroid ultrasound, TRAb, serum thyroxine and clinical symptoms formed the basis of diagnosis. The authors isolated PBMCs from over 7.5 ml of fresh peripheral blood. The J segment lost 5 bases and the V segment lost 5 bases, leaving 10 bases of the junction unmatched. Germline V gives CDR1 SEHNR, CDR2 FQNEAQ (reference sequence). The length of the CDR3 is 15 residues. The record originates from a study of Graves' ophthalmopathy and Graves' hyperthyroidism. Findings of the study overall: A 13-signature model separated ophthalmopathy from stable hyperthyroidism, reaching 85% to 90% sensitivity and under 82% specificity cross-validated.

CDR3 regions of TCR beta were amplified from RNA transcripts. HTBI-primed first-round RT-PCR preceded second-round multiplex PCR. MiXCR, applied by TCRdb to the multiplex PCR reads, yields one record per CDR3 protein. The data hold 650,000 to 900,000 distinct CDR3 sequences, with roughly two fifths observed a single time. The specimen was peripheral blood. The rearrangement uses TRBV7-9 and TRBJ2-5, with 8 nucleotides matching TRBD2. The sequence derives from an adult man with Graves' ophthalmopathy. The CDR3 spells CASSPATSAWETQYF. The CDR3 nucleotides read TGTGCCAGCAGCCCCGCGACTAGCGCATGGGAGACCCAGTACTTC.